A single sample gave rise to the 29 T cell receptor beta chains below, sequenced in a study of T cell repertoires in cytomegalovirus infection. MiXCR, applied by TCRdb to the reads, yields one record per CDR3 protein. The table shows 200,000 or so distinct CDR3 sequences, with about 30% occurring only once. The material sequenced was PBMCs. All receptors come from a human donor in good health (CMV status not recorded). Some clones in this sample may be carry-over from other donors' samples.

This clonotype has more than one count but fewer than ten. The chain joins TRBV7-3 to TRBJ1-5; D gene uncertain. The CDR3 sequence is 15 residues long. Trimming shortened V by 0 bases and J by 2 bases, and 8 bases separated the two germline ends. Germline loops: CDR1 SGHTA, CDR2 FQGTGA. In nucleotides, the CDR3 is TGTGCCAGCAGCTTAACGGGCCAGGGCAATCAGCCCCAGCATTTT. It yields the protein CASSLTGQGNQPQHF. The full variable domain, completed using reference TRBV7-3 and TRBJ1-5, is GAGVSQTPSNKVTEKGKYVELRCDPISGHTALYWYRQSLGQGPEFLIYFQGTGAADDSGLPNDRFFAVRPEGSVSTLKIQRTERGDSAVYLCASSLTGQGNQPQHFGDGTRLSIL.

CDR3 sequence (DNA): TGTGCTAGTGGTTTTCCCACGACAGGGGGATCCTACGAGCAGTACTTC. This encodes CASGFPTTGGSYEQYF. The chain couples TRBV12-5 to TRBJ2-7; 9 nucleotides line up with TRBD1. CDR1 LGHNT and CDR2 FRNRAP come from the germline V gene. The CDR3 runs 16 residues. Trimming took 3 bases from V and 1 from J; bases not matched to a gene: 7.

This clonotype has only a few counts. CDR3 residues: CASSFGRFDYGYTF. The CDR3 nucleotides read TGTGCCAGCAGCTTCGGCAGATTCGACTATGGCTACACCTTC. V usage is TRBV5-6 and J usage is TRBJ1-2; D is unclear. V was cut by 2 bases and J by 3 bases, with 11 bases left in between. The germline gives CDR1 SGHDT, CDR2 YYEEEE. The CDR3 runs 14 residues.

This clonotype came up a few times. This CDR3 is CASSLGSAYEQYF. The CDR3 DNA is TGTGCCAGCAGCTTAGGATCAGCCTACGAGCAGTACTTC. This chain connects TRBV7-8 to TRBJ2-7; D is undetermined. From germline, CDR1 is SGHVS and CDR2 FQNEAQ. V was clipped by 1 base and J by 2 bases, with 6 bases between them. CDR3 length equals 13 residues.

The chain is built from TRBV12-3 or TRBV12-4 and TRBJ2-2; TRBD1 is a possible D gene (6 bases). Trimming pared 8 bases from V and 5 bases from J, leaving 21 bases between. The CDR3 loop spans 16 amino acids. The CDR3 DNA follows: TGTGCCAGCGAACTTGGGACATTTTCGCAGACCGGGGAGCTGTTTTTT. It specifies CASELGTFSQTGELFF.

This clonotype was detected a few times. The chain links TRBV4-2 to TRBJ1-4; the D gene is possibly TRBD1 (6 bases). Germline V CDR1 and CDR2: LGHNA, YNFKEQ. V lost 0 bases, J lost 0 bases, and 14 bases lay in between. This CDR3 has 18 residues. CDR3: CASSQDGRGATTNEKLFF. CDR3 bases: TGTGCCAGCAGCCAAGATGGGCGGGGGGCTACAACTAATGAAAAACTGTTTTTT.

This clonotype appeared many times. The V and J genes are TRBV7-8 and TRBJ1-5, with D unclear. Germline-derived CDR1 and CDR2 are SGHVS and FQNEAQ. Trimming took off 1 base at V and 0 bases at J, with 7 bases between the two ends. This CDR3 spans 15 amino acids. The DNA of the CDR3 is TGTGCCAGCAGCTTAGGTCGGGTTAGCAATCAGCCCCAGCATTTT. This gives the protein CASSLGRVSNQPQHF.

The sample holds many counts of this clonotype. The rearrangement links TRBV7-2 to TRBJ1-3; D is uncertain. The length of the CDR3 is 13 residues. Trimming pared 6 bases from V and 2 bases from J, leaving 8 bases between. Per the germline V gene, CDR1 is SGHTA and CDR2 is FQGNSA. DNA of the CDR3: TGTGCCAGCAGTTTGGGTACTGGAAACACCATATATTTT. This encodes CASSLGTGNTIYF.

The rearrangement uses TRBV30 and TRBJ1-5; D gene ambiguous. Trimming pared 5 bases from V and 0 bases from J, leaving 8 bases between. CDR1 GTSNPN and CDR2 SVGIG come from the germline V gene (reference sequence). The CDR3 spans 13 residues. CDR3 DNA sequence: TGTGCCTGGGCACAGAATAGCAATCAGCCCCAGCATTTT. It codes for CAWAQNSNQPQHF. Drawing the rest from reference TRBV30 and TRBJ1-5, the complete variable domain is SQTIHQWPATLVQPVGSPLSLECTVEGTSNPNLYWYRQAAGRGLQLLFYSVGIGQISSEVPQNLSASRPQDRQFILSSKKLLLSDSGFYLCAWAQNSNQPQHFGDGTRLSIL.

This clonotype showed up just a few times. The chain recombines TRBV6-2 or TRBV6-3 with TRBJ2-2; D ambiguous. Germline CDR1 MNHEY, CDR2 SVGEGT. This CDR3 has 13 amino acids. The V end was cut by 7 bases, the J end by 1 base, with 7 bases between. The CDR3 sequence is CASKAGNTGELFF. CDR3 coding DNA: TGTGCCAGCAAAGCAGGGAACACCGGGGAGCTGTTTTTT.

This chain uses TRBV28 with TRBJ2-7, with D perhaps being TRBD1 or TRBD2 (5 bases each). Germline-derived CDR1 and CDR2 are MDHEN and SYDVKM. The CDR3 is 13 residues long. The ends were cut back, 4 bases at V and 3 bases at J, with 10 bases in the middle. This CDR3 is CASSWGNFYEQYF. For the CDR3, the DNA is TGTGCCAGCAGTTGGGGGAACTTCTACGAGCAGTACTTC.

This clonotype occurred many times. The genes are TRBV11-3 and TRBJ2-1, with D perhaps matching TRBD1 or TRBD2 (5 bases each). The CDR3 consists of 15 residues. V was clipped by 5 bases and J by 3 bases, with 14 bases between them. The V gene's germline CDR1 is SGHNT and CDR2 YENEEA. The CDR3, as DNA: TGTGCCAGCAGCCGAGGGACCGACGACTACAATGAGCAGTTCTTC. Amino acids: CASSRGTDDYNEQFF. Filled out from reference TRBV11-3 and TRBJ2-1, the complete variable domain reads EAGVVQSPRYKIIEKKQPVAFWCNPISGHNTLYWYLQNLGQGPELLIRYENEEAVDDSQLPKDRFSAERLKGVDSTLKIQPAELGDSAVYLCASSRGTDDYNEQFFGPGTRLTVL.

This chain links TRBV9 with TRBJ1-2; D gene ambiguous. CDR3 length equals 14 residues. V was pared by 4 bases and J by 1 base, with 11 bases between. Germline V gene lookup returns CDR1 SGDLS and CDR2 YYNGEE. As DNA, the CDR3 is TGTGCCAGCAGCACCGAACTGGGTAACTATGGCTACACCTTC. Translating gives CASSTELGNYGYTF.

This rearrangement joins TRBV7-3 to TRBJ1-1; TRBD1 matches 8 bases. J lost 1 base, V lost 5 bases, and 6 bases had no gene match. Per germline, CDR1 SGHTA and CDR2 FQGTGA. The CDR3 loop spans 15 amino acids. The CDR3 nucleotides read TGTGCCAGCAGCGTTCCCGGGACAGGGAACACTGAAGCTTTCTTT. Its protein product is CASSVPGTGNTEAFF.

This clonotype was seen only a few times. The chain recombines TRBV6-1 with TRBJ2-3; possibly TRBD2 for D (6 bases). With 1 base removed from V and 1 base from J, the gap between germline ends came to 21 bases. The length of the CDR3 is 19 residues. The germline V gene has CDR1 MNHNS and CDR2 SASEGT. As DNA, the CDR3 is TGTGCCAGCAGTGAAGAAGGGGTAAGACTAGTCGGGCGCACAGATACGCAGTATTTT. The encoded protein is CASSEEGVRLVGRTDTQYF.

The chain recombines TRBV7-8 with TRBJ2-7, with 9 positions matching TRBD2. The CDR3 runs to 15 residues. V shed 1 base and J 4 bases; nucleotides not matched to a gene: 5. Germline V gene lookup returns CDR1 SGHVS and CDR2 FQNEAQ. The CDR3 loop reads CASSLGPSGVYEQYF. For the CDR3, the DNA is TGTGCCAGCAGCTTAGGCCCTAGCGGGGTATACGAGCAGTACTTC.

The chain joins TRBV7-8 to TRBJ2-7; D is possibly TRBD2 (5 bases). V lost 3 bases, J lost 6 bases, and 15 bases lay in between. Germline CDR1 and CDR2: SGHVS and FQNEAQ. The CDR3 sequence is 14 residues long. CDR3 region: CASSFGSSQSEQYF. CDR3 bases: TGTGCCAGCAGCTTTGGGAGTAGCCAGAGCGAGCAGTACTTC.

This chain links TRBV19 with TRBJ2-1, with 8 bases identical to TRBD2. CDR1 LNHDA and CDR2 SQIVND come from the germline V gene (reference sequence). V shed 4 bases and J 5 bases; nucleotides not matched to a gene: 13. The CDR3 sequence is 17 residues long. As DNA, the CDR3 is TGTGCCAGTAGTACCCTGAAAGCGGGGGTAAAAAACAATGAGCAGTTCTTC. It is translated as CASSTLKAGVKNNEQFF.

The CDR3 is CASSEGQGVHEQYF. CDR3 coding DNA: TGTGCCAGCAGCGAAGGGCAGGGAGTACACGAGCAGTACTTC. V usage is TRBV6-2 or TRBV6-3 and J usage is TRBJ2-7; D might be TRBD1 or TRBD2, each matching 5 bases. V dropped 6 bases and J dropped 5 bases, with 17 bases sitting between them. The CDR3 has 14 residues. Germline CDR1 reads MNHEY; CDR2 reads SVGEGT.

The chain couples TRBV7-9 to TRBJ2-7; possibly TRBD1 or TRBD2 for D (6 bases each). Germline V lookup: CDR1 SEHNR, CDR2 FQNEAQ (reference sequence). The length of the CDR3 is 14 residues. V dropped 4 bases and J dropped 6 bases, with 16 bases sitting between them. The CDR3 region is CASSSVGGIGEQYF. CDR3 bases: TGTGCCAGCAGCTCTGTGGGGGGCATCGGCGAGCAGTACTTC. The full variable domain, completed using reference TRBV7-9 and TRBJ2-7, is DTGVSQNPRHKITKRGQNVTFRCDPISEHNRLYWYRQTLGQGPEFLTYFQNEAQLEKSRLLSDRFSAERPKGSFSTLEIQRTEQGDSAMYLCASSSVGGIGEQYFGPGTRLTVT.

The chain couples TRBV6-2 or TRBV6-3 to TRBJ1-2; the D gene is possibly TRBD1 (6 bases). CDR1 is MNHEY and CDR2 is SVGEGT in the germline V gene. The V and J ends lost 6 bases and 3 bases respectively, with 23 bases between them. CDR3 length: 17 residues. The CDR3 is CASSSPGEGGADYGYTF. The CDR3 DNA reads as TGTGCCAGCAGCTCTCCCGGAGAGGGGGGCGCAGACTATGGCTACACCTTC.

The chain recombines TRBV6-2 or TRBV6-3 with TRBJ2-3, with D possibly matching TRBD2 (5 bases). V shed 0 bases and J shed 5 bases, with 18 bases lying between them. Germline V lookup: CDR1 MNHEY, CDR2 SVGEGT. The CDR3 extends over 17 amino acids. CDR3 coding DNA: TGTGCCAGCAGTTACTCCCCGACAAGCGTCCGGGGAGATACGCAGTATTTT. This sequence encodes CASSYSPTSVRGDTQYF.

This chain joins TRBV19 and TRBJ1-1; TRBD1 matches 7 bases. Germline V gene lookup returns CDR1 LNHDA and CDR2 SQIVND (reference sequence). The CDR3 totals 14 residues. With V trimmed by 2 bases and J by 4 bases, 4 bases remained unmatched. CDR3 protein: CASSIQRQGTEAFF. The CDR3 DNA is TGTGCCAGTAGTATACAGAGACAGGGCACTGAAGCTTTCTTT.

This clonotype was seen a single time. The CDR3 protein is CASSPQGAEQFF. CDR3 DNA: TGTGCCAGCAGCCCACAGGGAGCTGAGCAGTTCTTC. V is TRBV6-1 and J is TRBJ2-1, with D perhaps matching TRBD1 (6 bases). The CDR3 loop spans 12 amino acids. Germline V gene data show CDR1 as MNHNS and CDR2 as SASEGT. V lost 6 bases and J lost 9, with 12 bases in between.

As concerns this clonotype: A read error is possible here, since a much larger clone lies one base away. The V gene is TRBV27, the J gene TRBJ1-4; D not resolved. This CDR3 spans 14 amino acids. Per germline, CDR1 MNHEY and CDR2 SMNVEV (reference sequence). CDR3 DNA sequence: TGTGCCAGCAGACCAAGTTTTACTAATGAAAAACTGGTTTTT. It specifies CASRPSFTNEKLVF.

The CDR3 sequence is CASTGRIYSNQPQHF. DNA of the CDR3: TGTGCCAGCACGGGCAGAATTTATAGCAATCAGCCCCAGCATTTT. V usage is TRBV6-6 and J usage is TRBJ1-5; D unresolved. The V end lost 7 bases, the J end lost 0 bases, and 13 bases lay between the germline ends. The CDR3 totals 15 residues. Germline V gives CDR1 MNHNY, CDR2 SVGAGI (reference sequence).

Note on this clonotype: At one end, the junction sequence differs from germline, possibly due to a read error. This chain uses TRBV6-2 or TRBV6-3 with TRBJ2-1; no clear D. Germline loops: CDR1 MNHEY, CDR2 SVGEGT. This CDR3 comprises 13 residues. The CDR3: CASSSHPSGEQSF. The DNA of the CDR3 is TGTGCCAGCAGTTCGCATCCCTCGGGTGAGCAGTCCTTC.

This clonotype was recorded many times. CDR3 bases: TGTGCCAGCAGAACACTAGCGGGCGAGCAGTACTTC. Its translation: CASRTLAGEQYF. This chain uses TRBV7-2 with TRBJ2-7; 9 bases map to TRBD2. Germline V gene data show CDR1 as SGHTA and CDR2 as FQGNSA. V lost 6 bases to trimming and J lost 6 bases; unmatched junction nucleotides: 3. CDR3 length equals 12 residues.

This clonotype turned up a few times. The V call is TRBV7-4, the J call TRBJ1-1; 8 bases are shared with TRBD1. Germline values: CDR1 SGHVT, CDR2 SQSDAQ. After removal of 5 bases from V and 4 bases from J, the junction contained 12 bases not matched to a gene. This CDR3 is built from 16 residues. The CDR3 DNA reads TGTGCCAGCAGCCCCCGGACAGGGCGGAACAGCACTGAAGCTTTCTTT. It is translated as CASSPRTGRNSTEAFF.